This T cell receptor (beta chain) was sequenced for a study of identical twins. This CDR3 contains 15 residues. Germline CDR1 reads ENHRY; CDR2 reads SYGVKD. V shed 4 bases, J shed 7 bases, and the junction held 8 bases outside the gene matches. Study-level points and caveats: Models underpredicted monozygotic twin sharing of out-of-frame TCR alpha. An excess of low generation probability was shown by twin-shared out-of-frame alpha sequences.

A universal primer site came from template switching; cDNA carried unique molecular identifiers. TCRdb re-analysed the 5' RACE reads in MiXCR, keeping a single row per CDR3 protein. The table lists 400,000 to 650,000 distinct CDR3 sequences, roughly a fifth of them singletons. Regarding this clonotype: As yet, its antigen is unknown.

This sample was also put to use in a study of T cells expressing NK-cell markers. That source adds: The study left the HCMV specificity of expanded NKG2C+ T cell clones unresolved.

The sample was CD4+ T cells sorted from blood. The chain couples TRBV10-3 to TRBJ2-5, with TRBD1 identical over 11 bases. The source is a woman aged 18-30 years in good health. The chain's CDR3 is CAISVGTGGRGTQYF. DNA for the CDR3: TGTGCCATCAGTGTTGGGACAGGGGGACGTGGGACCCAGTACTTC.